Listed here are 20 T cell receptor beta chains from one sample, sequenced in a study of early T cells in non-severe SARS-CoV-2 infection. TCRdb re-analysed the 5' RACE reads in MiXCR, keeping a single row per CDR3 protein. The sample yields about 80,000 distinct CDR3 sequences, 9.5% to 15% seen once. The material sequenced was whole blood. These receptors all come from an adult who was a healthcare worker with PCR-confirmed SARS-CoV-2 infection or an uninfected control (not recorded which).

The genes are TRBV6-5 and TRBJ2-2, with 7 nucleotides matching TRBD1. V shed 5 bases, J shed 8 bases, and the junction held 11 bases outside the gene matches. The CDR3 spans 15 residues. In germline, CDR1 is MNHEY, CDR2 SVGAGI. The CDR3 nucleotides read TGTGCCAGCAGTACTGAAACAGGGGTCAGTGGGGAGCTGTTTTTT. This encodes CASSTETGVSGELFF.

There are many counts of this clonotype. The chain employs TRBV3-1 and TRBJ2-7; TRBD1 might be the D (6 bases). Germline lookup yields CDR1 LGHDT and CDR2 YNNKEL (reference sequence). The V gene lost 4 bases and the J gene lost 5 bases, with 12 bases spanning the gap. The CDR3 extends over 13 amino acids. The CDR3 coding sequence is TGTGCCAGCAGCCTTCAGGGGAACAACGAGCAGTACTTC. Translation: CASSLQGNNEQYF.

The chain couples TRBV27 to TRBJ2-4; D unclear. V gave up 3 bases and J gave up 3 bases, with 6 bases separating them. The CDR3 totals 13 residues. Germline CDR1 and CDR2: MNHEY and SMNVEV (reference sequence). The CDR3 loop reads CASSLSGKNIQYF. The DNA for the CDR3 is TGTGCCAGCAGTTTGTCCGGCAAAAACATTCAGTACTTC.

This clonotype was recorded a few times. CDR3 region: CASSGTGGSSTDTQYF. CDR3 DNA sequence: TGTGCCAGCAGTGGCACAGGGGGGAGTAGCACAGATACGCAGTATTTT. The V call is TRBV28, the J call TRBJ2-3, with 8 bases lining up with TRBD1. This CDR3 is 16 amino acids long. After removal of 5 bases from V and 0 bases from J, the junction contained 7 bases not matched to a gene. Germline V gene sequence: CDR1 MDHEN, CDR2 SYDVKM.

The sample holds many counts of this clonotype. The chain is built from TRBV7-9 and TRBJ2-5; D is unresolved. This CDR3 region has 14 residues. Trimming cost V 5 bases and J 1 base, with 11 bases left between them. CDR1 SEHNR and CDR2 FQNEAQ come from the germline V gene (reference sequence). CDR3 residues: CASSARATQETQYF. In DNA, the CDR3 is TGTGCCAGCAGCGCACGGGCTACCCAAGAGACCCAGTACTTC.

This chain joins TRBV28 and TRBJ2-1, with 8 bases lining up with TRBD2. The CDR3 totals 17 residues. CDR1 and CDR2 from the germline V gene are MDHEN and SYDVKM. The V and J ends lost 3 bases and 5 bases, in that order; junction bases with no gene match: 12. The CDR3, as DNA: TGTGCCAGCAGTTTCAAGCGGGAGACACAACAGGACAATGAGCAGTTCTTC. This codes for CASSFKRETQQDNEQFF.

The V and J genes are TRBV7-2 and TRBJ1-2; 7 bases fit TRBD1. CDR3 length equals 16 residues. V lost 3 bases and J lost 3; bases outside the gene matches: 10. Germline lookup yields CDR1 SGHTA and CDR2 FQGNSA. CDR3 DNA sequence: TGTGCCAGCAGCTTGGGAGGAGGGGGCTTCGACTATGGCTACACCTTC. Translation gives CASSLGGGGFDYGYTF.

This clonotype was counted at least ten times. This chain uses TRBV4-2 with TRBJ2-2; D is possibly TRBD1 (6 bases). CDR1 and CDR2 from the germline V gene are LGHNA and YNFKEQ. Trimming removed 6 bases from V and 5 bases from J, with 13 bases in between. CDR3 length equals 14 residues. CDR3 DNA sequence: TGTGCCAGCAGTTCAGGGGAAGAGACCGGGGAGCTGTTTTTT. This codes for CASSSGEETGELFF.

Only a few counts were recorded for this clonotype. The genes are TRBV29-1 and TRBJ2-1; perhaps TRBD2 as D (5 bases). There are 11 residues in the CDR3. With 4 bases removed from V and 9 bases from J, the gap between germline ends came to 10 bases. Germline loops: CDR1 SQVTM, CDR2 ANQGSEA. CDR3 amino acids: CSVAGVGEQFF. The CDR3 bases are TGCAGCGTTGCCGGGGTCGGTGAGCAGTTCTTC.

In regard to this clonotype: A much larger clone lies one base from this, so it may be a read error. The J gene is TRBJ2-4, the V gene TRBV28, with D perhaps assigned TRBD1 or TRBD2 (5 bases each). CDR1 and CDR2 from the germline V gene are MDHEN and SYDVKM. This CDR3 has 14 residues. V was cut by 5 bases and J by 11 bases, with 19 bases left in between. CDR3 region: CASSPPNSGGVQYF. The CDR3 bases are TGTGCCAGCAGTCCGCCCAACAGTGGGGGTGTTCAGTACTTC.

The sample holds a few counts of this clonotype. The CDR3 nucleotides are TGTGCCAGCAGTACCGGGACTTACTCCTACAATGAGCAGTTCTTC. Amino acids: CASSTGTYSYNEQFF. This sequence joins TRBV28 and TRBJ2-1; weak D call: TRBD2 (6 bases). The germline gives CDR1 MDHEN, CDR2 SYDVKM. The ends were cut back, 5 bases at V and 0 bases at J, with 11 bases in the middle. The CDR3 loop spans 15 amino acids.

This clonotype was seen more than once but under ten times. The chain recombines TRBV29-1 with TRBJ2-5; 7 bases line up with TRBD1. J lost 2 bases, V lost 2 bases, and 5 bases had no gene match. CDR3 length: 14 amino acids. CDR1 and CDR2 from the germline V gene are SQVTM and ANQGSEA. This CDR3 reads CSVEPGTVQETQYF. For the CDR3, the DNA is TGCAGCGTTGAACCGGGGACAGTACAAGAGACCCAGTACTTC.

This clonotype was detected many times. This chain links TRBV29-1 with TRBJ2-3; D possibly corresponds to TRBD2 (5 bases). The germline V gene encodes CDR1 SQVTM and CDR2 ANQGSEA. Trimming stripped 3 bases from V and 0 bases from J, with 13 bases between. The CDR3 covers 15 residues. In DNA, the CDR3 is TGCAGCGTTGAGTCGCGGGTCCCTAGCACAGATACGCAGTATTTT. Residues: CSVESRVPSTDTQYF.

This clonotype turned up a few times. This rearrangement joins TRBV7-9 to TRBJ2-7; D remains ambiguous. V lost 5 bases and J 7 bases, leaving 9 bases between the germline ends. The CDR3 has 11 residues. The germline gives CDR1 SEHNR, CDR2 FQNEAQ (reference sequence). CDR3 protein: CASSPAQEQYF. The DNA for the CDR3 is TGTGCCAGCAGCCCGGCCCAAGAGCAGTACTTC.

This clonotype has a handful of counts. The chain employs TRBV19 and TRBJ2-5; 8 nucleotides line up with TRBD2. Germline values: CDR1 LNHDA, CDR2 SQIVND (reference sequence). This CDR3 comprises 14 residues. Germline trimming cut 5 bases from V and 3 bases from J; bases unmatched to any gene: 5. The CDR3 nucleotides read TGTGCCAGTAGTCCCCGGGGGGGGAAAGAGACCCAGTACTTC. Its translation: CASSPRGGKETQYF.

In this sample, this clonotype turned up many times. The V call is TRBV27, the J call TRBJ1-1; no reliable D call. The V end was cut by 9 bases, the J end by 0 bases, with 11 bases between. This CDR3 is built from 13 residues. CDR1 is MNHEY and CDR2 is SMNVEV in the germline V gene (reference sequence). CDR3 DNA: TGTGCCAGGGGAGGAGCCATGAACACTGAAGCTTTCTTT. It codes for CARGGAMNTEAFF.

The CDR3 loop reads CASGRKGGYGGELFF. The CDR3 DNA reads TGTGCCAGCGGCAGGAAGGGAGGATATGGCGGGGAGCTGTTTTTT. The V and J genes are TRBV5-8 and TRBJ2-2; a possible D gene is TRBD2 (6 bases). Trimming stripped 7 bases from V and 7 bases from J, with 20 bases between. The CDR3 has 15 residues. Per germline, CDR1 SGHTS and CDR2 YDEGEE.

This chain uses TRBV12-3 or TRBV12-4 with TRBJ1-5, with 7 bases lining up with TRBD1. This CDR3 comprises 16 residues. The V and J ends lost 4 bases and 0 bases, in that order; junction bases with no gene match: 6. CDR3 amino acids: CASSSKGGNSNQPQHF. CDR3 in DNA: TGTGCCAGCAGTTCGAAAGGGGGCAATAGCAATCAGCCCCAGCATTTT.

V gene TRBV7-2 combines with J gene TRBJ2-1; TRBD2 is a possible D gene (5 bases). The CDR3 has 13 amino acids. The V end lost 6 bases, the J end lost 5 bases, and 11 bases lay between the germline ends. Germline V lookup: CDR1 SGHTA, CDR2 FQGNSA. The CDR3: CASSPGGNNEQFF. CDR3 DNA: TGTGCCAGCAGTCCAGGAGGAAACAATGAGCAGTTCTTC.

This clonotype is labeled as medium-sized (0.01 to 0.1%). The gene calls are TRBV29-1 and TRBJ2-7, with D possibly matching TRBD1 (6 bases). The CDR3 loop spans 13 amino acids. Trimming took off 2 bases at V and 1 base at J, with 9 bases between the two ends. CDR1 and CDR2 (germline): SQVTM, ANQGSEA. CDR3 in DNA: TGCAGCGTTGAACTAGGACAGTCCTACGAGCAGTACTTC. Its protein is CSVELGQSYEQYF.